A selection of T cell receptor beta chains follows, all from one sample in a study of blood T cell repertoires in COVID-19. Generated by immunoSEQ multiplex PCR, the TCRdb table keeps only in-frame clones and is missing some. The sample yields about 200,000 clones, roughly 86% seen once. Sequenced: peripheral blood. The receptors here all came from a woman aged 40 to 50 with acute or convalescent COVID-19. CDR3s include the opening cysteine and the closing phenylalanine or tryptophan. The order of the fields is J gene, D gene, V gene, CDR3 protein. The D gene is left open where the match is weak.

TRBJ1-6 TRBD1 TRBV4-1 CASSHGQGYNSPLHF
TRBJ2-1 TRBD2 TRBV7-9 CASSPGLVDEQFF
TRBJ2-1 TRBD2 TRBV27 CASSLSLAGGSSYNEQFF
TRBJ2-3 TRBD1 TRBV5-1 CASRRTGDTDTQYF
TRBJ1-1 TRBD1 TRBV29-1 CSVQEDRVYTEAFF
TRBJ1-2 TRBD1 TRBV7-8 CASSLLRDSNYGYTF
TRBJ1-1 TRBD1 TRBV9 CASSLGTANTEAFF
TRBJ2-7 - TRBV21-1 CAFSLAGISYEQYF
TRBJ2-7 TRBD1 TRBV7-2 CASSLAPTGAKGYEQYF
TRBJ2-2 - TRBV2 CASKTESTNTGELFF
TRBJ1-2 TRBD1 TRBV25-1 CASSGGTGVLPGYTF
TRBJ2-7 - TRBV5-6 CASSWGREQYF
TRBJ2-7 - TRBV6-5 CASSRRQFYEQYF
TRBJ2-5 TRBD2 TRBV3-1/TRBV3-2 CASSQGETSLEETQYF
TRBJ2-1 - TRBV7-2 CASSFREMGNNEQFF
TRBJ2-3 TRBD1 TRBV19 CASRTGADTQYF
TRBJ2-1 TRBD2 TRBV7-9 CASSFTGTSGGVYNEQFF
TRBJ2-7 TRBD2 TRBV3-1/TRBV3-2 CASSPMAGVYEQYF
TRBJ1-1 - TRBV29-1 CSVDEGLMNTEAFF
TRBJ2-7 - TRBV7-2 CASSLSGSYEQYF
TRBJ2-2 TRBD2 TRBV9 CASSPTSGGRSGELFF
TRBJ2-3 - TRBV7-2 CASSLKERGTDTQYF
TRBJ2-3 - TRBV7-2 CASSVGAASSTDTQYF
TRBJ2-7 - TRBV18 CASSPEGYEQYF
TRBJ1-2 - TRBV18 CASSPAQTGIMMYGYTF
TRBJ2-7 TRBD2 TRBV7-6 CASSLAGTSGSGEQYF
TRBJ1-6 - TRBV2 CASSDGDKYNSPLHF
TRBJ2-5 TRBD2 TRBV13 CASSNAGTSSETQYF
TRBJ2-7 TRBD2 TRBV13 CASSLGGLAVYEQYF
TRBJ1-2 - TRBV30 CAWGKAAGGYTF
TRBJ2-7 - TRBV7-2 CASSLGSSTVYEQYF
TRBJ1-2 - TRBV18 CASSPGAQSYGYTF
TRBJ2-3 - TRBV6-5 CASAGTTTDTQYF
TRBJ2-3 TRBD1 TRBV24-1 CATSAHRGKGTDTQYF
TRBJ2-3 - TRBV11-2 CASSIRTAQTDTQYF
TRBJ1-1 TRBD1 TRBV5-8 CASSARQGRDTEAFF
TRBJ2-3 - TRBV6-6 CASSSTWDTQYF
TRBJ1-1 - TRBV6-5 CASSYRSPGTEAFF
TRBJ2-7 TRBD2 TRBV7-9 CASSGPGTSGSEQYF
TRBJ2-3 - TRBV5-1 CASSLVGGSTDTQYF
TRBJ2-7 - TRBV3-1/TRBV3-2 CASSQDLRTGSYEQYF
TRBJ2-1 - TRBV7-9 CASSLGLSSYNEQFF
TRBJ2-3 TRBD2 TRBV6-2/TRBV6-3 CASSRGGATDTQYF
TRBJ1-1 - TRBV18 CASRTLNTEAFF
TRBJ1-1 - TRBV11-2 CASSLPQGFVTEAFF
TRBJ1-5 - TRBV19 CASSADSISSSNQPQHF
TRBJ1-2 - TRBV4-3 CASSQDSMNYGYTF
TRBJ2-1 TRBD2 TRBV9 CASSVGGTSGSNEQFF
TRBJ1-1 - TRBV2 CASAEDTEAFF
TRBJ1-5 - TRBV10-3 CAISSEIKDQPQHF
TRBJ1-1 - TRBV30 CAWSVPESSTEAFF
TRBJ2-1 TRBD1 TRBV29-1 CSAFTGGKRNEQFF
TRBJ2-7 - TRBV7-2 CASSLDPFGSYEQYF
TRBJ2-7 TRBD2 TRBV6-2/TRBV6-3 CASSYSVAGGYDSYEQYF
TRBJ1-6 - TRBV5-1 CASSFRPPSRDAYNSPLHF
TRBJ2-1 - TRBV5-1 CASSVDYPSSYNEQFF
TRBJ1-5 TRBD1 TRBV30 CAWGHGQGHQPQHF
TRBJ2-1 - TRBV6-6 CASMSGDTEQFF
TRBJ1-6 TRBD1 TRBV11-2 CASSLGQGKNSPLHF
TRBJ2-7 - TRBV7-9 CASSLAHVSGEQYF